One sample yielded the 16 T cell receptor beta chains listed below, sequenced in a study of vaccination effects on CD4 cells after COVID-19. Following culture for more than 9 days, CD4+ T cells were isolated. The cohort was immunized with two doses of either the BNT162b2 or mRNA-1273 vaccine. The protocol was immunoSEQ multiplex PCR, while the TCRdb copy is restricted to in-frame clones and leaves out a portion. The table lists about 66,000 clones, 70% to 85% of them singletons, with 2% to 2.5% in the top ten. Their target antigens are unknown. The sample was CD4+ T cells from PBMCs cultured without peptide, taken after COVID-19 vaccination. The receptors were gathered from a human donor who received a COVID-19 vaccine.

This clone was seen a few times. The gene calls are TRBV10-3 and TRBJ1-1; D is uncertain. CDR3 length: 12 amino acids. The V gene lost 6 bases and the J gene lost 1 base, with 6 bases spanning the gap. Per germline, CDR1 ENHRY and CDR2 SYGVKD. In nucleotides, the CDR3 is TGTGCCATCAGATGGGGGAACACTGAAGCTTTCTTT. Translation: CAIRWGNTEAFF.

The chain couples TRBV27 to TRBJ1-3; a weak D match, TRBD1 (6 bases). The CDR3 is 15 amino acids. Trimming left V 5 bases short and J 0 bases short, with 11 bases between. Germline CDR1 reads MNHEY; CDR2 reads SMNVEV (reference sequence). CDR3 sequence reads: CASSALDSSGNTIYF. CDR3 nucleotide sequence: TGTGCCAGCAGTGCGTTGGACAGCTCTGGAAACACCATATATTTT.

This chain uses TRBV6-5 with TRBJ2-2; possible D gene TRBD1, 6 bases. V was cut by 5 bases and J by 6 bases, with 13 bases left in between. The germline V gene has CDR1 MNHEY and CDR2 SVGAGI. The CDR3 loop spans 14 amino acids. CDR3: CASSKQGLSGELFF. The CDR3 coding sequence is TGTGCCAGCAGTAAACAGGGTTTGTCCGGGGAGCTGTTTTTT.

The sample holds a few counts of this clone. The chain joins TRBV30 to TRBJ1-5; D gene ambiguous. The germline gives CDR1 GTSNPN, CDR2 SVGIG (reference sequence). The CDR3 extends over 14 amino acids. Trimming shortened V by 5 bases and J by 4 bases, and 15 bases separated the two germline ends. The DNA of the CDR3 is TGTGCCTGGGCCGCCCCGGACGGGAATCAGCCCCAGCATTTT. It yields the protein CAWAAPDGNQPQHF.

The CDR3 region has the DNA TGTGCCAGCTCACCACCAGGGCGAGGTTCACCCCTCCACTTT. Protein sequence: CASSPPGRGSPLHF. The chain has TRBV18 and TRBJ1-6; unclear D gene. Trimming stripped 0 bases from V and 9 bases from J, with 9 bases between. The germline V gene has CDR1 KGHSH and CDR2 LQKENI. The CDR3 spans 14 residues.

This chain connects TRBV3-1 (or the pseudogene TRBV3-2) to TRBJ2-2; tentative D call: TRBD1 (6 bases). Trimming pared 4 bases from V and 6 bases from J, leaving 18 bases between. Germline V gene data show CDR1 as LGHDT and CDR2 as YNNKEL (reference sequence). CDR3 size: 16 residues. DNA of the CDR3: TGTGCCAGCAGCCGCCCGGATCCGCAGGGGCCCGGGGAGCTGTTTTTT. This gives the protein CASSRPDPQGPGELFF.

This rearrangement joins TRBV7-2 to TRBJ1-1; no firm D call. V lost 6 bases, J lost 10 bases, and 12 bases lay in between. CDR1 and CDR2 from the germline V gene are SGHTA and FQGNSA. The CDR3 runs 11 residues. CDR3 sequence (DNA): TGTGCCAGCAGGCCCATTCGCGTAGCTTTCTTT. Amino acids: CASRPIRVAFF.

This rearrangement joins TRBV6-2 or TRBV6-3 to TRBJ2-3; 11 positions agree with TRBD2. Germline loops: CDR1 MNHEY, CDR2 SVGEGT. The CDR3 is 14 amino acids. The J segment lost 10 bases and the V segment lost 3 bases, leaving 6 bases of the junction unmatched. CDR3 residues: CASSYVAGGLAQYF. The CDR3, as DNA: TGTGCCAGCAGTTATGTAGCGGGGGGGCTCGCGCAGTATTTT.

The chain carries TRBV24-1 and TRBJ1-5; D gene ambiguous. Germline loops: CDR1 KGHDR, CDR2 SFDVKD. The CDR3 sequence is 14 residues long. V shed 5 bases and J shed 0 bases, with 7 bases lying between them. This CDR3 is CATSAPDSNQPQHF. The CDR3 DNA sequence: TGTGCCACCAGTGCCCCAGATAGCAATCAGCCCCAGCATTTT.

CDR3: CASSMRTDTQYF. CDR3 nucleotide sequence: TGTGCCAGTAGTATGCGCACAGATACGCAGTATTTT. The V and J genes are TRBV19 and TRBJ2-3; D gene ambiguous. The CDR3 consists of 12 residues. The V end was cut by 3 bases, the J end by 1 base, with 2 bases between. Germline CDR1 LNHDA, CDR2 SQIVND (reference sequence). Filled out from reference TRBV19 and TRBJ2-3, the complete variable domain reads DGGITQSPKYLFRKEGQNVTLSCEQNLNHDAMYWYRQDPGQGLRLIYYSQIVNDFQKGDIAEGYSVSREKKESFPLTVTSAQKNPTAFYLCASSMRTDTQYFGPGTRLTVL.

CDR3 amino acids: CAWTRGPGNTIYF. CDR3 in DNA: TGTGCCTGGACCCGAGGGCCGGGAAACACCATATATTTT. The chain recombines TRBV30 with TRBJ1-3; unclear D gene. CDR3 length: 13 amino acids. V was pared by 4 bases and J by 4 bases, with 11 bases between. Per germline, CDR1 GTSNPN and CDR2 SVGIG (reference sequence).

The chain carries TRBV18 and TRBJ2-3; no clear D gene. Per germline, CDR1 KGHSH and CDR2 LQKENI. The CDR3 is made up of 15 amino acids. The V gene lost 3 bases and the J gene lost 0 bases, with 10 bases spanning the gap. The CDR3 bases are TGTGCCAGCTCACCGGAACAAGCTAGCACAGATACGCAGTATTTT. This gives the protein CASSPEQASTDTQYF.

The CDR3 spells CASSSPPNTIYF. CDR3 in DNA: TGTGCCAGCAGCTCGCCCCCAAACACCATATATTTT. The chain links TRBV28 to TRBJ1-3; D is undetermined. This CDR3 is 12 amino acids long. Germline V gives CDR1 MDHEN, CDR2 SYDVKM. V was shortened by 6 bases and J by 6 bases, with 9 bases between the two germline ends.

This clone has only a few counts. The chain uses TRBV30 and TRBJ1-1; D gene uncertain. CDR1 GTSNPN and CDR2 SVGIG come from the germline V gene (reference sequence). The CDR3 contains 15 residues. Trimming took off 0 bases at V and 5 bases at J, with 16 bases between the two ends. CDR3 DNA sequence: TGTGCCTGGAGTGTACGTCCAGGCAGAGGTACTGAAGCTTTCTTT. Amino acid sequence: CAWSVRPGRGTEAFF.

The chain's CDR3 is CASSAVLGNTEAFF. CDR3 nucleotide sequence: TGTGCCAGCAGTGCCGTCCTCGGGAACACTGAAGCTTTCTTT. V usage is TRBV2 and J usage is TRBJ1-1; D is uncertain. The CDR3 has 14 amino acids. The germline V and J ends were trimmed by 4 bases and 1 base, with 10 bases remaining between them. Germline V gives CDR1 SNHLY, CDR2 FYNNEI.

J is TRBJ1-1 and V is TRBV7-3; D may be TRBD1 (6 bases). This CDR3 comprises 12 residues. Trimming cost V 8 bases and J 4 bases, with 11 bases left between them. Germline V gives CDR1 SGHTA, CDR2 FQGTGA. The CDR3 sequence: CASGGQVTEAFF. Written as DNA, the CDR3 is TGTGCCAGCGGGGGGCAGGTCACTGAAGCTTTCTTT.